This TCR beta chain was found in a study of shared clonotypes between healthy human individuals. Under the authors' procedure: Without quality scores, immunoSEQ junctional reads could not be filtered like full-length reads. The method was immunoSEQ multiplex PCR; TCRdb's version includes in-frame clones alone and lacks a portion of them. V and J calls plus clone size are reproduced from that table; the DNA served to infer D and trimming. This sample yields roughly 530,000 clones, of which almost 97% are seen a single time; 0.06% belongs to the top ten. V was trimmed by 5 bases and J by 7 bases, leaving 20 bases between them. The CDR3 runs 16 residues. Per the germline V gene, CDR1 is SGHTA and CDR2 is FQGTGA.

Material for sequencing was naive CD4+ T cells sorted from blood. The sample's subset: CD45RA+ positively selected. This TCR came from a woman aged 25-40 years in good health. J is TRBJ2-2 and V is TRBV7-3, with D perhaps matching TRBD2 (5 bases). CDR3 residues: CASSESGAEEVGELFF. The CDR3 DNA reads TGTGCCAGCAGCGAGTCTGGAGCAGAGGAGGTCGGGGAGCTGTTTTTT.